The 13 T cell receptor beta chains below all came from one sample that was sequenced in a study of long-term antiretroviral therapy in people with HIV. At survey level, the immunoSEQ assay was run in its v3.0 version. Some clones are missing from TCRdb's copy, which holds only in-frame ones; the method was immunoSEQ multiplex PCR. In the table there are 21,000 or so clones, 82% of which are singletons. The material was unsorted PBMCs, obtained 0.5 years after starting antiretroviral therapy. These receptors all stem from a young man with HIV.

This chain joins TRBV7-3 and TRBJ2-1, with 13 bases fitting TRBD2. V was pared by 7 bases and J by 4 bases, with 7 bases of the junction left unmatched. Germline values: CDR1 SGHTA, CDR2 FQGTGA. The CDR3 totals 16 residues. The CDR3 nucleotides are TGTGCCAGCACACTAACTAGCGGGGGGGTATACAATGAGCAGTTCTTC. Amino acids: CASTLTSGGVYNEQFF.

As DNA, the CDR3 is TGTGCCAGCTCACCACCCGGGGTAGGGGGCCCCAATCAGCCCCAGCATTTT. Protein sequence: CASSPPGVGGPNQPQHF. This chain uses TRBV18 with TRBJ1-5, with 7 nucleotides matching TRBD1. This CDR3 is 17 amino acids long. J gave up 3 bases and V 0 bases, and 8 bases lay outside the gene matches. CDR1 and CDR2 from the germline V gene are KGHSH and LQKENI.

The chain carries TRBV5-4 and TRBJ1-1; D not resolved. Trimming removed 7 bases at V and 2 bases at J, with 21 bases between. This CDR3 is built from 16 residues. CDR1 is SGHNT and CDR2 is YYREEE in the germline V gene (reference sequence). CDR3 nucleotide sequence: TGTGCCAGCTCCCGTGATAATGGGAGAGCCAACACTGAAGCTTTCTTT. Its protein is CASSRDNGRANTEAFF. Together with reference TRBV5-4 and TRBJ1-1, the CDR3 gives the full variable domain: ETGVTQSPTHLIKTRGQQVTLRCSSQSGHNTVSWYQQALGQGPQFIFQYYREEENGRGNFPPRFSGLQFPNYSSELNVNALELDDSALYLCASSRDNGRANTEAFFGQGTRLTVV.

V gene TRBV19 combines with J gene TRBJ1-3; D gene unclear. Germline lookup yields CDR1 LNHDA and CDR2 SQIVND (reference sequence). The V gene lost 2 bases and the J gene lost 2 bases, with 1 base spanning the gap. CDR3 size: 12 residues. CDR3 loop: CASSIPGNTIYF. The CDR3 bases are TGTGCCAGTAGTATACCTGGAAACACCATATATTTT.

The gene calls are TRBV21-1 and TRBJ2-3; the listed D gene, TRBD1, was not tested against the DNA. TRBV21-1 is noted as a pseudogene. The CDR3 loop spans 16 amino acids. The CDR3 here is CASSKAGPGKADTQYF. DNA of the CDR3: TGTGCCAGCAGCAAAGCGGGCCCAGGGAAGGCAGATACGCAGTATTTT.

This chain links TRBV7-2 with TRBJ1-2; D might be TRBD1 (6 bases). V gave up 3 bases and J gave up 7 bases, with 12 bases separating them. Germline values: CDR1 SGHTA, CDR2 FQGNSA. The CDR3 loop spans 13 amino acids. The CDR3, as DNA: TGTGCCAGCAGCTTTCCAGGGGATCTTGGCTACACCTTC. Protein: CASSFPGDLGYTF.

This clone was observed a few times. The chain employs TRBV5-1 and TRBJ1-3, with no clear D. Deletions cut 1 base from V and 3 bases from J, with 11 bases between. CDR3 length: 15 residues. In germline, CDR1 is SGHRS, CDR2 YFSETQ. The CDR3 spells CASSLTASHGNTIYF. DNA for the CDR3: TGCGCCAGCAGCTTGACAGCGTCGCATGGAAACACCATATATTTT.

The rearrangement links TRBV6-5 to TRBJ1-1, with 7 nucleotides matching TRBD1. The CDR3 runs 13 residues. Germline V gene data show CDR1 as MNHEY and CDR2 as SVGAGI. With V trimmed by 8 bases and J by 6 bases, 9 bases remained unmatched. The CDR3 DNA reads TGTGCCAGCTTCAGGGGGGTTGGCGCTGAAGCTTTCTTT. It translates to CASFRGVGAEAFF.

The CDR3 nucleotides read TGTGCCAGCAGTCTGCTACCGGGACAGGGTAGCCCCTACGAGCAGTACTTC. Translating it yields CASSLLPGQGSPYEQYF. The chain employs TRBV27 and TRBJ2-7; 9 bases line up with TRBD1. The CDR3 runs 17 residues. Germline V gene lookup returns CDR1 MNHEY and CDR2 SMNVEV (reference sequence). V lost 5 bases, J lost 2 bases, and 13 bases stayed unmatched.

The CDR3 region is CASLRGSGNQPQHF. The CDR3 DNA is TGTGCCAGTCTTCGGGGGTCCGGCAATCAGCCCCAGCATTTT. This rearrangement joins TRBV19 to TRBJ1-5; tentatively, D is TRBD1 (5 bases). This CDR3 spans 14 amino acids. Trimming removed 8 bases from V and 2 bases from J, with 13 bases in between. The germline gives CDR1 LNHDA, CDR2 SQIVND (reference sequence).

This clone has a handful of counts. CDR3 region: CAWGGDRSYGYTF. DNA for the CDR3: TGTGCCTGGGGTGGGGACAGGAGCTATGGCTACACCTTC. The V gene is TRBV30, the J gene TRBJ1-2; 8 bases line up with TRBD1. Germline-derived CDR1 and CDR2 are GTSNPN and SVGIG (reference sequence). The CDR3 is 13 residues long. V dropped 5 bases and J dropped 4; count of bases not matched to a gene: 6.

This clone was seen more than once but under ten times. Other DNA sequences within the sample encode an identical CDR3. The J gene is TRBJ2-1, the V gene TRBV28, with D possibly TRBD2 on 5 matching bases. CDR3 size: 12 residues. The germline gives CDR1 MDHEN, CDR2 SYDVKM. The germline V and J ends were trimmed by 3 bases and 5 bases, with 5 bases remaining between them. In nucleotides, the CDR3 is TGTGCCAGCAGTTTTAGCGACAATGAGCAGTTCTTC. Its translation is CASSFSDNEQFF.

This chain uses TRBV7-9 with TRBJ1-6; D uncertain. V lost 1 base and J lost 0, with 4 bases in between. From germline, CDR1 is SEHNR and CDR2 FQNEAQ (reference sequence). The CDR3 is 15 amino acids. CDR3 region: CASSLGSSYNSPLHF. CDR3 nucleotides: TGTGCCAGCAGCTTAGGCAGCTCCTATAATTCACCCCTCCACTTT.